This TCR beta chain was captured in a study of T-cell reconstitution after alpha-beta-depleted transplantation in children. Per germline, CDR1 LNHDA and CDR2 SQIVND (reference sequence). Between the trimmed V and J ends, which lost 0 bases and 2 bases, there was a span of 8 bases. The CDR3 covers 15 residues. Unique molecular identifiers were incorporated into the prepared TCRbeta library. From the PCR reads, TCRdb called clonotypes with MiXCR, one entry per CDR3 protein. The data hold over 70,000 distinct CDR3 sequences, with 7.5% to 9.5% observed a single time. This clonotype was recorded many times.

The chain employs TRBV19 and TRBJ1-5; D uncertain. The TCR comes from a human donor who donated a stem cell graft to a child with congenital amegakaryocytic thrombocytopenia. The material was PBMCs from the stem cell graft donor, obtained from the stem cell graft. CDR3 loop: CASSIDRDGNQPQHF. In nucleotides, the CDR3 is TGTGCCAGTAGTATAGACCGGGATGGCAATCAGCCCCAGCATTTT.